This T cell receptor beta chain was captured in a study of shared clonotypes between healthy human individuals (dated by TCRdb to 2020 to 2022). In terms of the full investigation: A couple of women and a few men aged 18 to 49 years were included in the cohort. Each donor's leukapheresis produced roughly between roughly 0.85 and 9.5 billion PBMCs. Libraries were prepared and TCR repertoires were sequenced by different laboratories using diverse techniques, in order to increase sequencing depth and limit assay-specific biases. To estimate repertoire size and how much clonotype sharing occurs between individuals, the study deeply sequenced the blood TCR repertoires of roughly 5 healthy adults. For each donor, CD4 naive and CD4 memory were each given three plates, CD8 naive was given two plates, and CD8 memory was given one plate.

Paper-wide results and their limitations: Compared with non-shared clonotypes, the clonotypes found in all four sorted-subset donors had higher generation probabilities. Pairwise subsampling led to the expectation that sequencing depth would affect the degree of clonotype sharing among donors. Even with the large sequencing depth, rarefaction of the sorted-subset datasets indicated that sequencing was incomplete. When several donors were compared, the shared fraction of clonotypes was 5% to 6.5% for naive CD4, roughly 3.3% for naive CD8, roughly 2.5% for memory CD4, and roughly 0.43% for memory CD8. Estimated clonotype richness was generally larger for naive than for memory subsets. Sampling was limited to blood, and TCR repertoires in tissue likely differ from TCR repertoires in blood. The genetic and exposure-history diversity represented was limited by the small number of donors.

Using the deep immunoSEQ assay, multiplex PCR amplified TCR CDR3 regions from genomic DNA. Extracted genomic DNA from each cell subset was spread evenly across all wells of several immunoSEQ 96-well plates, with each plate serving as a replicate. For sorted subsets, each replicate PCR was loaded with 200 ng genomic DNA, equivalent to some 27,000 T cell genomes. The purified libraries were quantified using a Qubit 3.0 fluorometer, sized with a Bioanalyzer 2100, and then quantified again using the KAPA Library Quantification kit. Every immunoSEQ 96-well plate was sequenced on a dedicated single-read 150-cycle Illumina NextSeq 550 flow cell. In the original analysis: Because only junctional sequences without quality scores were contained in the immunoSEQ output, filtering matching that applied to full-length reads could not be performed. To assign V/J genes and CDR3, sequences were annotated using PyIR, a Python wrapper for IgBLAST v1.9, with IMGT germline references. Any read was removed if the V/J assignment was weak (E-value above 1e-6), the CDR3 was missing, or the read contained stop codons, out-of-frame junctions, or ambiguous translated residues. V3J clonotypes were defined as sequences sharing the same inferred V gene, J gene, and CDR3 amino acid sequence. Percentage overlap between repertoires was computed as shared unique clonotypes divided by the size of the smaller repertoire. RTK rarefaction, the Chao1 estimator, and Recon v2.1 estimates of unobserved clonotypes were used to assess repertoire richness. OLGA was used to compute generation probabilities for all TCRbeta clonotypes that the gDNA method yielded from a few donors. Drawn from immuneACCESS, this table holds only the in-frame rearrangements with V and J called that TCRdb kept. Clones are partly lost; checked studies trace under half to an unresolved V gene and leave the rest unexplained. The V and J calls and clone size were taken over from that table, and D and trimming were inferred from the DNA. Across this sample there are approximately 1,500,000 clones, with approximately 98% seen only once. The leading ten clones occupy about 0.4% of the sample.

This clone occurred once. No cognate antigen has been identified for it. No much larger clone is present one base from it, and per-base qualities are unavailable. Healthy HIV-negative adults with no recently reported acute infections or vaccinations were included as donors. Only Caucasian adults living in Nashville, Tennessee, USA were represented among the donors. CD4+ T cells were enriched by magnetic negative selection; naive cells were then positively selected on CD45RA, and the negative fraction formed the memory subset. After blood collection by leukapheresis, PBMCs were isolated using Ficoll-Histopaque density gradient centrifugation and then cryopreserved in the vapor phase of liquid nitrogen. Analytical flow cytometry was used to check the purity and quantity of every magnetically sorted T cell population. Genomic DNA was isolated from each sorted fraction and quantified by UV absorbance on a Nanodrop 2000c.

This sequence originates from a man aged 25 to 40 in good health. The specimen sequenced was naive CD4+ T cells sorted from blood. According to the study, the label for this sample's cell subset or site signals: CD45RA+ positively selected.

For the CDR3, the sequence is CASRPFRNEQYF. In nucleotide form, the sequence is TGTGCCAGCAGACCCTTTCGGAACGAGCAGTACTTC. The rearrangement combines TRBV28 with TRBJ2-7, with the D gene not clear enough to name. CDR1 and CDR2, looked up from the germline V gene, are MDHEN and SYDVKM. The V and J ends are trimmed by 6 bases and 5 bases, leaving 11 bases between them. Reading from cysteine to phenylalanine, the CDR3 counts 12 amino acids. The DNA shown is the 36-base CDR3, in frame from base 1.